The 29 T cell receptor beta chains listed next were all sequenced from one sample in a study of blood T cell repertoires in COVID-19. Sequencing was performed with immunoSEQ multiplex PCR; in TCRdb, only in-frame clones are kept and a portion is missing. Among about 34,000 clones, over 70% were seen once, and the ten largest hold 2.5% to 3.5%. Sequences were obtained from peripheral blood. The receptors here all came from a man in his 70s with COVID-19, enrolled during active disease.

This clone was seen once. V gene TRBV7-2 combines with J gene TRBJ2-7, with D perhaps TRBD1 (6 bases). The germline V gene has CDR1 SGHTA and CDR2 FQGNSA. Trimming took off 1 base at V and 7 bases at J, with 14 bases between the two ends. The CDR3 covers 14 residues. CDR3 sequence: CASSLDRAGREQYF. As DNA, the CDR3 is TGTGCCAGCAGCTTAGACAGGGCCGGAAGAGAGCAGTACTTC.

This chain connects TRBV4-2 to TRBJ1-2, with 7 bases identical to TRBD1. The CDR3 spans 16 residues. Germline trimming cut 1 base from V and 5 bases from J; bases unmatched to any gene: 10. Germline CDR1 and CDR2: LGHNA and YNFKEQ. The CDR3 loop is CASSQGPGQTNYGYTF. Written as DNA, the CDR3 is TGTGCCAGCAGCCAAGGGCCGGGACAGACCAATTATGGCTACACCTTC.

The chain recombines TRBV6-1 with TRBJ2-7; D uncertain. The CDR3 extends over 13 amino acids. V lost 2 bases and J 7 bases, leaving 12 bases between the germline ends. The germline V gene encodes CDR1 MNHNS and CDR2 SASEGT. This CDR3 reads CASSETTPREQYF. In DNA, the CDR3 is TGTGCCAGCAGTGAAACAACGCCGAGGGAGCAGTACTTC.

The J gene is TRBJ2-5, the V gene TRBV21-1; the table gives TRBD2 as D, unverified against the DNA. TRBV21-1 is a pseudogene. The CDR3 covers 17 residues. CDR3 sequence (DNA): TGTGCCAGCAGCAAAGCCTTAACAAGAGGACGGGGGGAGACCCAGTACTTC. It specifies CASSKALTRGRGETQYF.

The chain has TRBV7-2 and TRBJ1-2, with TRBD1 matching 9 bases. This CDR3 region has 15 residues. Germline assignment: CDR1 SGHTA and CDR2 FQGNSA. J lost 8 bases, V lost 0 bases, and 7 bases had no gene match. CDR3 protein: CASSLAGTGLYGYTF. The DNA of the CDR3 is TGTGCCAGCAGCTTAGCCGGGACAGGGCTGTACGGCTACACCTTC.

The CDR3: CASSRGSYNEQFF. CDR3 DNA sequence: TGTGCCAGCAGTAGGGGTTCGTACAATGAGCAGTTCTTC. The chain has TRBV2 and TRBJ2-1; the D gene is possibly TRBD1 (5 bases). This CDR3 is 13 amino acids long. Germline loops: CDR1 SNHLY, CDR2 FYNNEI. V lost 5 bases and J lost 4, with 9 bases in between.

CDR3 sequence reads: CASSLDTPGNTIYF. The DNA for the CDR3 is TGCGCCAGCAGCTTAGATACACCTGGAAACACCATATATTTT. The V gene is TRBV5-1, the J gene TRBJ1-3, with unresolved D. The length of the CDR3 is 14 residues. Germline CDR1 and CDR2: SGHRS and YFSETQ. Between the trimmed V and J ends, which lost 2 bases and 2 bases, there was a span of 8 bases.

J is TRBJ1-1 and V is TRBV5-1; no clear D gene. V was clipped by 0 bases and J by 6 bases, with 9 bases between them. Germline CDR1 SGHRS, CDR2 YFSETQ. The CDR3 covers 13 residues. CDR3 loop: CASSLAGGAEAFF. In nucleotides, the CDR3 is TGCGCCAGCAGCTTGGCGGGTGGCGCTGAAGCTTTCTTT.

This clone has a single count. The rearrangement uses TRBV7-3 and TRBJ2-1; 8 nucleotides agree with TRBD2. CDR3 length: 17 amino acids. V was clipped by 5 bases and J by 0 bases; unmatched bases: 9. Per the germline V gene, CDR1 is SGHTA and CDR2 is FQGTGA. DNA for the CDR3: TGTGCCAGCAGCCCCGGGACTAGATCTAACTCCTACAATGAGCAGTTCTTC. Amino acid sequence: CASSPGTRSNSYNEQFF. The entire variable domain, with the rest obtained from reference TRBV7-3 and TRBJ2-1, is as follows: GAGVSQTPSNKVTEKGKYVELRCDPISGHTALYWYRQSLGQGPEFLIYFQGTGAADDSGLPNDRFFAVRPEGSVSTLKIQRTERGDSAVYLCASSPGTRSNSYNEQFFGPGTRLTVL.

This chain connects TRBV19 to TRBJ1-1; 7 bases agree with TRBD1. Germline CDR1 and CDR2: LNHDA and SQIVND (reference sequence). V was clipped by 5 bases and J by 7 bases; unmatched bases: 10. CDR3 length equals 14 residues. CDR3 sequence reads: CASSPSTGWIEAFF. The DNA of the CDR3 is TGTGCCAGTAGTCCCTCGACAGGGTGGATTGAAGCTTTCTTT.

The rearrangement joins TRBV4-3 to TRBJ2-7, with 8 bases lining up with TRBD2. The CDR3 is made up of 15 amino acids. Germline CDR1 LGHNA, CDR2 YSLEER. V dropped 0 bases and J dropped 6; count of bases not matched to a gene: 7. The CDR3 DNA is TGCGCCAGCAGCCAAGATTGGACTAGCACCCGCGAGCAGTACTTC. Amino acid sequence: CASSQDWTSTREQYF.

The genes are TRBV9 and TRBJ2-3; tentatively, D is TRBD1 (8 bases). CDR1 and CDR2 from the germline V gene are SGDLS and YYNGEE. This CDR3 contains 20 residues. The germline V and J ends were trimmed by 4 bases and 0 bases, with 27 bases remaining between them. The CDR3 DNA reads as TGTGCCAGCAGCCCTCGGACAGGGCCGGGACTAACTATTAGCACAGATACGCAGTATTTT. It yields the protein CASSPRTGPGLTISTDTQYF.

V is TRBV7-6 and J is TRBJ1-4, with 11 bases aligning to TRBD1. V lost 4 bases, J lost 6 bases, and 4 bases stayed unmatched. The CDR3 totals 15 residues. Germline assignment: CDR1 SGHVS and CDR2 FNYEAQ. The CDR3 nucleotides read TGTGCCAGCAGCTCCTGGACAGGGGGCGATGAAAAACTGTTTTTT. Protein sequence: CASSSWTGGDEKLFF.

Here the CDR3 reads CASRGRDRVPTEPQHF. CDR3 nucleotides: TGTGCCAGCAGAGGGCGGGACAGGGTACCCACCGAGCCCCAGCATTTT. The chain has TRBV2 and TRBJ1-5, with 9 bases fitting TRBD1. CDR3 length: 16 amino acids. Germline CDR1 reads SNHLY; CDR2 reads FYNNEI. V was clipped by 6 bases and J by 8 bases; unmatched bases: 14.

The rearrangement joins TRBV15 to TRBJ1-5; D not resolved. Trimming left V 0 bases short and J 5 bases short, with 14 bases between. This CDR3 comprises 16 residues. The germline CDR1 and CDR2 sequences are LNHNV and YYDKDF (reference sequence). CDR3 bases: TGTGCCACCAGCAGAGATCTCGGGGTGGGAGATCAGCCCCAGCATTTT. Translated, it gives CATSRDLGVGDQPQHF. The full variable domain, its missing parts supplied by reference TRBV15 and TRBJ1-5, is DAMVIQNPRYQVTQFGKPVTLSCSQTLNHNVMYWYQQKSSQAPKLLFHYYDKDFNNEADTPDNFQSRRPNTSFCFLDIRSPGLGDTAMYLCATSRDLGVGDQPQHFGDGTRLSIL.

This clone appeared once. V gene TRBV5-1 combines with J gene TRBJ2-7; 9 nucleotides align to TRBD2. The trim removed 1 base at V and 6 bases at J, leaving 2 bases unmatched. Germline CDR1 SGHRS, CDR2 YFSETQ. The CDR3 loop spans 13 amino acids. CDR3 nucleotides: TGCGCCAGCAGCTTGCCTAGCGGGATCGAGCAGTACTTC. Its translation is CASSLPSGIEQYF.

This clone was picked up one time. The V and J genes are TRBV27 and TRBJ2-2; 10 nucleotides match TRBD2. V shed 8 bases, J shed 1 base, and the junction held 4 bases outside the gene matches. This CDR3 contains 15 residues. Germline V gene sequence: CDR1 MNHEY, CDR2 SMNVEV (reference sequence). The CDR3 region is CASRLAGENTGELFF. The CDR3 DNA reads as TGTGCCAGCCGGCTAGCGGGAGAGAACACCGGGGAGCTGTTTTTT.

V and J are TRBV5-8 and TRBJ2-7; the D gene is possibly TRBD1 (5 bases). Germline V gene lookup returns CDR1 SGHTS and CDR2 YDEGEE. The V and J ends lost 2 bases and 7 bases respectively, with 13 bases between them. The CDR3 loop spans 13 amino acids. The CDR3 DNA follows: TGTGCCAGCAGCTTTGTGGGTCCAGGGGAGCAGTACTTC. Protein: CASSFVGPGEQYF.

This chain uses TRBV4-2 with TRBJ2-6; 8 nucleotides match TRBD1. There are 19 residues in the CDR3. The germline CDR1 and CDR2 sequences are LGHNA and YNFKEQ. With 0 bases clipped from V and 1 base from J, the junction kept 8 bases outside the gene matches. CDR3 loop: CASSQDGGQGFSGANVLTF. CDR3 in DNA: TGTGCCAGCAGCCAAGATGGAGGACAGGGTTTTTCTGGGGCCAACGTCCTGACTTTC.

This clone appeared a single time. This chain links TRBV5-8 with TRBJ1-2; TRBD1 matches at 8 bases. Germline V lookup: CDR1 SGHTS, CDR2 YDEGEE. V lost 2 bases, J lost 0 bases, and 12 bases stayed unmatched. The CDR3 is 18 residues long. The CDR3 DNA is TGTGCCAGCAGCTTAACACCGGGACAGGATTTAGCTAACTATGGCTACACCTTC. Residues: CASSLTPGQDLANYGYTF.

This chain joins TRBV7-2 and TRBJ2-1, with TRBD2 as a possible D gene (5 bases). The CDR3 has 14 amino acids. Trimming left V 4 bases short and J 3 bases short, with 10 bases between. CDR1 and CDR2 from the germline V gene are SGHTA and FQGNSA. CDR3 in amino acids: CASSSTDFYNEQFF. The CDR3 DNA follows: TGTGCCAGCAGCTCTACGGACTTCTACAATGAGCAGTTCTTC.

This clone was counted a single time. V is TRBV3-1 (or the pseudogene TRBV3-2) and J is TRBJ1-5, with TRBD1 matching over 7 bases. V was pared by 5 bases and J by 6 bases, with 1 base of the junction left unmatched. Germline CDR1 is LGHDT and CDR2 is YNNKEL (reference sequence). The CDR3 covers 12 residues. CDR3 sequence: CASSTGVQPQHF. CDR3 DNA sequence: TGTGCCAGCAGCACAGGGGTTCAGCCCCAGCATTTT.

J is TRBJ2-2 and V is TRBV7-6, with D perhaps TRBD2 (6 bases). The CDR3 extends over 17 amino acids. V shed 2 bases and J shed 3 bases, with 16 bases lying between them. Per germline, CDR1 SGHVS and CDR2 FNYEAQ. CDR3: CASSLRDGRADTGELFF. The CDR3 bases are TGTGCCAGCAGCTTACGGGACGGGAGAGCTGACACCGGGGAGCTGTTTTTT.

The chain is built from TRBV30 and TRBJ1-2; no clear D gene. Germline V gene sequence: CDR1 GTSNPN, CDR2 SVGIG (reference sequence). The V end lost 0 bases, the J end lost 8 bases, and 13 bases lay between the germline ends. The length of the CDR3 is 13 residues. CDR3 loop: CAWSVERSLGYTF. The DNA for the CDR3 is TGTGCCTGGAGTGTAGAGCGGTCTCTCGGCTACACCTTC. The full variable domain, with the rest looked up from reference TRBV30 and TRBJ1-2, is SQTIHQWPATLVQPVGSPLSLECTVEGTSNPNLYWYRQAAGRGLQLLFYSVGIGQISSEVPQNLSASRPQDRQFILSSKKLLLSDSGFYLCAWSVERSLGYTFGSGTRLTVV.

The rearrangement joins TRBV2 to TRBJ1-1, with D uncertain. The germline V and J ends were trimmed by 1 base and 4 bases, with 7 bases remaining between them. The V gene's germline CDR1 is SNHLY and CDR2 FYNNEI. The CDR3 is made up of 13 amino acids. CDR3: CASSEVQVTEAFF. The CDR3 DNA follows: TGTGCCAGCAGTGAAGTGCAGGTCACTGAAGCTTTCTTT.

The chain is built from TRBV10-3 and TRBJ1-2; a possible D gene is TRBD1 (6 bases). Per the germline V gene, CDR1 is ENHRY and CDR2 is SYGVKD. The CDR3 contains 16 residues. The V gene lost 2 bases and the J gene lost 2 bases, with 15 bases spanning the gap. The CDR3 nucleotides are TGTGCCATCAGTGAGCCTACAGGGACGAGAAACTATGGCTACACCTTC. As protein: CAISEPTGTRNYGYTF.

This rearrangement joins TRBV18 to TRBJ1-3; 9 positions agree with TRBD1. Germline CDR1 KGHSH, CDR2 LQKENI. With V trimmed by 2 bases and J by 4 bases, 6 bases remained unmatched. This CDR3 contains 16 residues. For the CDR3, the DNA is TGTGCCAGCTCACCAACCGGACAGGGGCCAGGAAACACCATATATTTT. Translated, it gives CASSPTGQGPGNTIYF. Full variable domain (outside the CDR3, taken from reference TRBV18 and TRBJ1-3): NAGVMQNPRHLVRRRGQEARLRCSPMKGHSHVYWYRQLPEEGLKFMVYLQKENIIDESGMPKERFSAEFPKEGPSILRIQQVVRGDSAAYFCASSPTGQGPGNTIYFGEGSWLTVV.

This clone was observed a few times. This chain links TRBV10-3 with TRBJ1-2, with 7 bases lining up with TRBD1. The V gene end was trimmed by 7 bases and the J gene end by 2 bases; junction bases not matched to a gene: 4. The CDR3 spans 13 residues. In germline, CDR1 is ENHRY, CDR2 SYGVKD. CDR3 in DNA: TGTGCCATCACGACAGGGAGGAACTATGGCTACACCTTC. Its translation: CAITTGRNYGYTF.

The chain recombines TRBV25-1 with TRBJ1-2; 7 nucleotides line up with TRBD1. CDR1 is MGHDK and CDR2 is SYGVNS in the germline V gene. The V segment lost 3 bases and the J segment 4 bases; nucleotides outside the gene matches: 5. The length of the CDR3 is 14 residues. CDR3 coding DNA: TGTGCCAGCAGTGATCAGGACAGGCTCTATGGCTACACCTTC. Its translation: CASSDQDRLYGYTF.